The 5 T cell receptor beta chains reported below all come from one sample, sequenced in a study of blood T cell repertoires in COVID-19. Assay used: immunoSEQ multiplex PCR; TCRdb lists only in-frame clones, some missing. Among roughly 200,000 clones listed, about 88% were seen once. Sequenced sample: peripheral blood. Receptor source: a woman aged 80 or over with acute or convalescent COVID-19.

The CDR3 region is CASGGLAETQQYF. Here the CDR3 DNA reads TGTGCCAGCGGTGGTCTAGCGGAAACTCAGCAGTACTTC. This rearrangement joins TRBV6-6 to TRBJ2-7; 7 nucleotides line up with TRBD2. CDR3 length: 13 residues. In germline, CDR1 is MNHNY, CDR2 SVGAGI (reference sequence). V shed 8 bases and J 8 bases; nucleotides not matched to a gene: 12.

This clone was recorded only once. V usage is TRBV28 and J usage is TRBJ2-1; D may be TRBD2 (5 bases). Germline CDR1 is MDHEN and CDR2 is SYDVKM. The CDR3 runs to 17 residues. V gave up 4 bases and J gave up 3 bases, with 19 bases separating them. The CDR3 loop is CASSSGKSGKYYNEQFF. The CDR3 nucleotides read TGTGCCAGCAGTTCGGGGAAAAGCGGAAAATACTACAATGAGCAGTTCTTC.

In its sample, this clone was seen a few times. The chain links TRBV2 to TRBJ1-2, with 7 positions matching TRBD1. Germline CDR1 is SNHLY and CDR2 is FYNNEI. The CDR3 has 12 residues. The trim removed 10 bases at V and 5 bases at J, leaving 7 bases unmatched. The CDR3 is CAIPTGKYGYTF. The CDR3 bases are TGTGCCATCCCGACAGGGAAATATGGCTACACCTTC. Using reference TRBV2 and TRBJ1-2 for the parts outside the CDR3, the full variable domain is EPEVTQTPSHQVTQMGQEVILRCVPISNHLYFYWYRQILGQKVEFLVSFYNNEISEKSEIFDDQFSVERPDGSNFTLKIRSTKLEDSAMYFCAIPTGKYGYTFGSGTRLTVV.

This clone occurred a few times. The rearrangement joins TRBV20-1 to TRBJ1-1; D remains ambiguous. The germline gives CDR1 DFQATT, CDR2 SNEGSKA (reference sequence). This CDR3 is built from 11 residues. Trimming shortened V by 6 bases and J by 10 bases, and 15 bases separated the two germline ends. In DNA, the CDR3 is TGCAGTGCCCGAGTAGCCCTTGGAGCTTTCTTT. Its protein is CSARVALGAFF.

V gene TRBV10-3 combines with J gene TRBJ1-6, with D perhaps TRBD1 (5 bases). With 7 bases removed from V and 8 bases from J, the gap between germline ends came to 9 bases. Germline CDR1 is ENHRY and CDR2 is SYGVKD. There are 12 residues in the CDR3. CDR3 loop: CAIKQGDSPLHF. The CDR3 DNA is TGTGCCATCAAGCAGGGTGATTCACCCCTCCACTTT.